One and the same sample provided the 10 T cell receptor beta chains below, sequenced in a study of regulatory T cells in long-lasting Graves disease. Arm-PCR of CDR3 regions and iRepertoire HTBI primers were used to build TCR beta libraries. Each CDR3 protein gets one entry after TCRdb re-called the multiplex PCR reads with MiXCR. The table lists 400,000 to 500,000 distinct CDR3 sequences, 20% to 25% of them singletons. Time point reported: persistent/refractory GD, antithyroid drugs over 5 years with positive TRAb. After RNA was extracted from PBMCs, the TCR library was made from it. Material: peripheral blood mononuclear cells (PBMCs), obtained when the disease was refractory, from a patient treated with antithyroid drugs. Receptor source: a female donor with Graves disease.

Note on this clonotype: With a much larger clone just one base away, this may be a read error. This chain uses TRBV28 with TRBJ2-4, with 10 bases matching TRBD1. Germline V gives CDR1 MDHEN, CDR2 SYDVKM. The CDR3 length is 16 residues. CDR3: CASSLRTGGAKNIQCF. CDR3 coding DNA: TGTGCCAGCAGTCTTCGGACAGGGGGGGCCAAAAACATTCAGTGCTTC.

The genes are TRBV5-1 and TRBJ2-1, with D unclear. CDR1 is SGHRS, CDR2 YFSETQ, per germline. Trimming cost V 7 bases and J 9 bases, with 20 bases left between them. There are 14 residues in the CDR3. CDR3 bases: TGCGCCAGCGCCCCAGTCGGCCCCCCGGGTGAGCAGTTCTTC. As protein: CASAPVGPPGEQFF.

The genes are TRBV30 and TRBJ2-7; D not certain. CDR1 and CDR2 (germline): GTSNPN, SVGIG (reference sequence). V was pared by 0 bases and J by 0 bases, with 9 bases between. This CDR3 comprises 14 residues. The CDR3 loop reads CAWSVALSSYEQYF. The CDR3 DNA sequence: TGTGCCTGGAGTGTAGCCTTAAGCTCCTACGAGCAGTACTTC.

The sample holds many counts of this clonotype. The rearrangement uses TRBV7-3 and TRBJ1-1; no definite D call. CDR3 size: 14 residues. The ends were cut back, 0 bases at V and 2 bases at J, with 7 bases in the middle. Germline V gene data show CDR1 as SGHTA and CDR2 as FQGTGA. The CDR3 here is CASSLTSANTEAFF. The CDR3 bases are TGTGCCAGCAGCTTAACGTCAGCAAACACTGAAGCTTTCTTT.

This rearrangement joins TRBV6-1 to TRBJ1-1, with 8 bases aligning to TRBD1. The CDR3 loop spans 13 amino acids. V lost 5 bases and J lost 4; bases outside the gene matches: 3. Per germline, CDR1 MNHNS and CDR2 SASEGT. CDR3 in amino acids: CASSQGARTEAFF. CDR3 bases: TGTGCCAGCAGTCAGGGGGCGCGCACTGAAGCTTTCTTT.

The chain employs TRBV7-9 and TRBJ1-6; D is uncertain. Trimming removed 5 bases at V and 4 bases at J, with 30 bases between. The CDR3 loop spans 21 amino acids. CDR1 SEHNR and CDR2 FQNEAQ come from the germline V gene (reference sequence). CDR3 sequence (DNA): TGTGCCAGCAGCCATGGAGGCTGGGAACCGCCAGGATGGATATATAATTCACCCCTCCACTTT. As protein: CASSHGGWEPPGWIYNSPLHF.

Only a few counts were recorded for this clonotype. The chain uses TRBV5-1 and TRBJ2-7, with D possibly being TRBD1 (5 bases). Trimming took 0 bases from V and 1 from J, leaving 20 bases between them. Germline V gene data show CDR1 as SGHRS and CDR2 as YFSETQ. There are 18 residues in the CDR3. CDR3 sequence reads: CASSLADPGSPLSYEQYF. CDR3 bases: TGCGCCAGCAGCTTGGCCGACCCAGGGTCCCCCTTATCCTACGAGCAGTACTTC.

This clonotype was seen a few times. With a much larger clone just one base away, this may be a read error. J is TRBJ2-7 and V is TRBV28; maybe TRBD1 (5 bases). Germline V gives CDR1 MDHEN, CDR2 SYDVKM. This CDR3 is built from 17 residues. Trimming pared 3 bases from V and 2 bases from J, leaving 20 bases between. The CDR3 region is CASSFPWGDSHPYEQYF. In nucleotides, the CDR3 is TGTGCCAGCAGTTTTCCCTGGGGCGACTCGCACCCCTACGAGCAGTACTTC.

The J gene is TRBJ2-5, the V gene TRBV5-1; D is uncertain. V was trimmed by 3 bases and J by 4 bases, leaving 10 bases between them. The germline CDR1 and CDR2 sequences are SGHRS and YFSETQ. The CDR3 contains 13 residues. The CDR3 protein is CASSSAGVETQYF. CDR3 DNA sequence: TGCGCCAGCAGCTCGGCTGGGGTAGAGACCCAGTACTTC.

This clonotype was seen many times. In DNA, the CDR3 is TGTGCCAGCAGACTACAGGGGGAAATCAATCAGCCCCAGCATTTT. It specifies CASRLQGEINQPQHF. The genes are TRBV28 and TRBJ1-5, with 8 bases that match TRBD1. Looked up from germline, CDR1 is MDHEN and CDR2 is SYDVKM. V shed 6 bases, J shed 3 bases, and the junction held 7 bases outside the gene matches. The CDR3 is 15 amino acids.